Presented here are 11 T cell receptor beta chains from one specimen sequenced in a study of Ad26.COV2.S vaccination and SARS-CoV-2 variants. The treatment here: about 20 received Ad26.COV2.S at low or high dose, single or two shots; several received placebo; per-sample allocation not given. The samples date from day 63 after the first vaccine or placebo injection. Profiled with immunoSEQ multiplex PCR; TCRdb holds only in-frame clones, not every one. The repertoire holds hundreds of thousands of clones, with approximately 88% as singletons. The material sequenced was peripheral blood, taken in a trial of Ad26.COV2.S vaccine versus placebo. These TCRs come from a person aged 18-65 years who received the Ad26.COV2.S COVID-19 vaccine or a placebo.

This chain links TRBV18 with TRBJ1-1; D is perhaps TRBD1 (6 bases). Trimming cost V 9 bases and J 7 bases, with 18 bases left between them. Germline V gene sequence: CDR1 KGHSH, CDR2 LQKENI. This CDR3 region has 13 residues. CDR3 coding DNA: TGTGCCAGTAGACGGGAGGGGGTTCTTGAAGCTTTCTTT. Protein product: CASRREGVLEAFF.

The V and J genes are TRBV12-3 or TRBV12-4 and TRBJ1-1; D may be TRBD1 (6 bases). V lost 7 bases to trimming and J lost 3 bases, with 9 bases between them. The CDR3 has 12 residues. CDR3 bases: TGTGCCAGCACCCAGGGGCACACTGAAGCTTTCTTT. The encoded protein is CASTQGHTEAFF.

This chain joins TRBV5-4 and TRBJ2-1; D not certain. CDR3 length equals 14 residues. The V and J ends lost 4 bases and 3 bases respectively, with 11 bases between them. Germline V gives CDR1 SGHNT, CDR2 YYREEE (reference sequence). The CDR3 coding sequence is TGTGCCAGCAGCCCTGCTAGGTTCTACAATGAGCAGTTCTTC. It translates to CASSPARFYNEQFF.

The rearrangement joins TRBV19 to TRBJ2-7; 7 bases are shared with TRBD2. The germline CDR1 and CDR2 sequences are LNHDA and SQIVND (reference sequence). This CDR3 is 16 amino acids long. The V gene end was trimmed by 3 bases and the J gene end by 1 base; junction bases not matched to a gene: 9. The CDR3 DNA is TGTGCCAGTAGTATTCTCCCGGGCGGGGGTTCCTACGAGCAGTACTTC. Its protein product is CASSILPGGGSYEQYF.

Details on this clone: The same CDR3 also results from other DNA sequences found in this sample. This chain links TRBV4-3 with TRBJ1-1; D uncertain. The ends were cut back, 1 base at V and 2 bases at J, with 5 bases in the middle. The CDR3 has 13 amino acids. Germline CDR1 reads LGHNA; CDR2 reads YSLEER. This CDR3 is CASSQGRNTEAFF. DNA of the CDR3: TGCGCCAGCAGCCAAGGAAGAAACACTGAAGCTTTCTTT.

The chain couples TRBV5-1 to TRBJ2-5; 8 nucleotides line up with TRBD2. Germline CDR1 SGHRS, CDR2 YFSETQ. The junction had 8 bases not matched to a gene; V was cut back by 6 bases and J by 1 base. CDR3 length equals 15 residues. CDR3: CASTKLAGFQETQYF. DNA of the CDR3: TGCGCCAGCACCAAATTAGCGGGATTCCAAGAGACCCAGTACTTC. The full variable domain, completed using reference TRBV5-1 and TRBJ2-5, is KAGVTQTPRYLIKTRGQQVTLSCSPISGHRSVSWYQQTPGQGLQFLFEYFSETQRNKGNFPGRFSGRQFSNSRSEMNVSTLELGDSALYLCASTKLAGFQETQYFGPGTRLLVL.

This chain connects TRBV19 to TRBJ1-5; TRBD1 matches at 7 bases. With 5 bases clipped from V and 7 bases from J, the junction kept 11 bases outside the gene matches. The CDR3 totals 15 residues. The V gene's germline CDR1 is LNHDA and CDR2 SQIVND (reference sequence). Here the CDR3 reads CASSGQTGMGQPQHF. For the CDR3, the DNA is TGTGCCAGTAGTGGTCAGACAGGGATGGGACAGCCCCAGCATTTT.

The chain employs TRBV2 and TRBJ2-7; 9 nucleotides line up with TRBD1. The CDR3 covers 14 residues. The V gene's germline CDR1 is SNHLY and CDR2 FYNNEI. The trim removed 6 bases at V and 5 bases at J, leaving 8 bases unmatched. The CDR3 DNA reads as TGTGCCAGCAGGAGAGGACAGGGGAAGGACGAGCAGTACTTC. This translates into CASRRGQGKDEQYF.

The chain employs TRBV13 and TRBJ1-3, with D unresolved. V gave up 2 bases and J gave up 10 bases, with 15 bases separating them. This CDR3 region has 14 residues. Germline V gene sequence: CDR1 PRHDT, CDR2 FYEKMQ (reference sequence). The CDR3 reads CASSLMIGKRTIYF. The CDR3 DNA is TGTGCCAGCAGCTTAATGATTGGGAAACGGACCATATATTTT.

CDR3 amino acids: CASSVSGGRYNEQFF. The CDR3 region has the DNA TGTGCCAGCAGCGTTAGCGGGGGGAGATACAATGAGCAGTTCTTC. The chain combines TRBV7-2 with TRBJ2-1, with 10 bases aligning to TRBD2. V shed 5 bases and J 4 bases; nucleotides not matched to a gene: 5. This CDR3 comprises 15 residues. Germline V gene lookup returns CDR1 SGHTA and CDR2 FQGNSA.

This rearrangement joins TRBV30 to TRBJ2-1, with 7 bases matching TRBD2. The CDR3 has 15 amino acids. With V trimmed by 3 bases and J by 4 bases, 9 bases remained unmatched. Germline CDR1 and CDR2: GTSNPN and SVGIG (reference sequence). The CDR3 bases are TGTGCCTGGAGGGCGGGAGTAAGAAGGTACAATGAGCAGTTCTTC. Translated, it gives CAWRAGVRRYNEQFF.